These 17 T cell receptor beta chains came from one sample sequenced in a study of cytomegalovirus exposure and HLA in healthy donors. Researchers ran the PCR with 60 Vbeta and 13 Jbeta primers. Assay used: immunoSEQ multiplex PCR; TCRdb lists only in-frame clones, some missing. The table lists 100,000 or so clones, about 16% of them singletons. The sample consisted of PBMCs. The source of these receptors is a female donor in good health and CMV-seronegative.

The chain joins TRBV7-3 to TRBJ1-2; D possibly corresponds to TRBD1 (6 bases). The CDR3 sequence is 13 residues long. Germline CDR1 is SGHTA and CDR2 is FQGTGA. V was trimmed by 5 bases and J by 8 bases, leaving 15 bases between them. This CDR3 is CASSPVRGGGYTF. Here the CDR3 DNA reads TGTGCCAGCAGCCCGGTGAGGGGGGGAGGCTACACCTTC.

This clone was seen a handful of times. This chain links TRBV5-1 with TRBJ1-2, with D possibly being TRBD1 (6 bases). The germline V and J ends were trimmed by 5 bases and 2 bases, with 10 bases remaining between them. Germline V gene sequence: CDR1 SGHRS, CDR2 YFSETQ. This CDR3 comprises 13 residues. The CDR3 region has the DNA TGCGCCAGCAGTCCTGGACAGAACTATGGCTACACCTTC. Translated, it gives CASSPGQNYGYTF.

The chain is built from TRBV5-6 and TRBJ2-3; TRBD2 is a possible D gene (6 bases). The CDR3 has 17 residues. Germline CDR1 is SGHDT and CDR2 is YYEEEE. Trimming pared 0 bases from V and 2 bases from J, leaving 16 bases between. CDR3 residues: CASSLALVSGFTDTQYF. The CDR3 nucleotides read TGTGCCAGCAGCTTGGCCCTAGTCAGCGGGTTCACAGATACGCAGTATTTT.

There are a few counts of this clone. This chain connects TRBV5-1 to TRBJ1-6; tentatively, D is TRBD1 (5 bases). The V end lost 0 bases, the J end lost 7 bases, and 14 bases lay between the germline ends. This CDR3 region has 16 residues. Per germline, CDR1 SGHRS and CDR2 YFSETQ. The CDR3 bases are TGCGCCAGCAGCTTGGCCGGAGGGGTCGGAAATTCACCCCTCCACTTT. It yields the protein CASSLAGGVGNSPLHF.

The CDR3 DNA follows: TGTGCCAGCAGCCAGGCCGTGAACACTGAAGCTTTCTTT. The encoded protein is CASSQAVNTEAFF. The chain links TRBV5-8 to TRBJ1-1; D is undetermined. Germline CDR1 reads SGHTS; CDR2 reads YDEGEE. V dropped 4 bases and J dropped 0 bases, with 7 bases sitting between them. The CDR3 sequence is 13 residues long.

This chain joins TRBV4-3 and TRBJ2-1; maybe TRBD2 (6 bases). The germline CDR1 and CDR2 sequences are LGHNA and YSLEER. The CDR3 has 14 amino acids. V lost 5 bases, J lost 8 bases, and 16 bases lay in between. The CDR3 coding sequence is TGCGCCAGCAGCTTCAGGACTGGAGGGTATGAGCAGTTCTTC. Its translation: CASSFRTGGYEQFF.

This clone was recorded a few times. The chain has TRBV4-1 and TRBJ1-3; 8 nucleotides match TRBD1. Germline-derived CDR1 and CDR2 are MGHRA and YSYEKL. V was clipped by 0 bases and J by 1 base; unmatched bases: 8. This CDR3 spans 18 amino acids. CDR3 amino acids: CASSQEATGGPSGNTIYF. The CDR3 bases are TGCGCCAGCAGCCAAGAAGCCACAGGGGGACCATCTGGAAACACCATATATTTT.

V usage is TRBV4-3 and J usage is TRBJ2-7; 7 bases agree with TRBD2. The CDR3 has 15 amino acids. V was pared by 0 bases and J by 2 bases, with 4 bases of the junction left unmatched. Germline CDR1 and CDR2: LGHNA and YSLEER. CDR3 bases: TGCGCCAGCAGCCAAGACCTAGCGGTAGCCTACGAGCAGTACTTC. This codes for CASSQDLAVAYEQYF.

The gene calls are TRBV19 and TRBJ1-2, with D tentatively TRBD1 (5 bases). With 4 bases removed from V and 8 bases from J, the gap between germline ends came to 20 bases. The germline gives CDR1 LNHDA, CDR2 SQIVND (reference sequence). CDR3 size: 15 residues. Written as DNA, the CDR3 is TGTGCCAGTAGTAAGCCTGCAGGGCCGCCTAGAGGCTACACCTTC. It yields the protein CASSKPAGPPRGYTF.

This chain links TRBV25-1 with TRBJ2-5; maybe TRBD1 (6 bases). Germline assignment: CDR1 MGHDK and CDR2 SYGVNS. V was pared by 4 bases and J by 5 bases, with 14 bases between. The length of the CDR3 is 14 residues. CDR3 DNA: TGTGCCAGCAGTGCATACACAGGGCAGGAGACCCAGTACTTC. It yields the protein CASSAYTGQETQYF.

The chain combines TRBV5-4 with TRBJ1-2; D remains unclear. The germline gives CDR1 SGHNT, CDR2 YYREEE (reference sequence). This CDR3 has 13 residues. V lost 0 bases and J 2 bases, leaving 5 bases between the germline ends. This chain's CDR3 is CASSLVQNYGYTF. CDR3 bases: TGTGCCAGCAGCTTGGTGCAGAACTATGGCTACACCTTC. Complete variable domain (other parts from reference TRBV5-4 and TRBJ1-2): ETGVTQSPTHLIKTRGQQVTLRCSSQSGHNTVSWYQQALGQGPQFIFQYYREEENGRGNFPPRFSGLQFPNYSSELNVNALELDDSALYLCASSLVQNYGYTFGSGTRLTVV.

This chain connects TRBV4-2 to TRBJ1-5, with a possible D match to TRBD1 (6 bases). V lost 5 bases, J lost 4 bases, and 12 bases lay in between. Germline V gene data show CDR1 as LGHNA and CDR2 as YNFKEQ. The CDR3 contains 14 residues. This CDR3 is CASSVDSPNQPQHF. The CDR3 DNA follows: TGTGCCAGCAGCGTGGACAGCCCGAATCAGCCCCAGCATTTT.

The chain recombines TRBV29-1 with TRBJ2-7; D is tentatively TRBD1 or TRBD2 (5 bases each). Germline loops: CDR1 SQVTM, CDR2 ANQGSEA. V lost 4 bases to trimming and J lost 0 bases, with 13 bases between them. The CDR3 is made up of 14 amino acids. CDR3 nucleotide sequence: TGCAGCGTTGTAGGGGCTGGGGGCTCCTACGAGCAGTACGTC. Translating gives CSVVGAGGSYEQYV.

This clone has a handful of counts. This rearrangement joins TRBV5-1 to TRBJ2-7; 9 bases match TRBD1. Per the germline V gene, CDR1 is SGHRS and CDR2 is YFSETQ. The CDR3 is 12 amino acids. This chain's CDR3 is CVTRTDRGEQYF. The CDR3 DNA sequence: TGCGTCACCCGGACGGACAGGGGAGAGCAGTACTTC.

In nucleotides, the CDR3 is TGTGCCAGTAGCCTTCCAGTATACAATGAGCAGTTCTTC. This encodes CASSLPVYNEQFF. V gene TRBV19 combines with J gene TRBJ2-1; no clear D gene. The V end was cut by 6 bases, the J end by 4 bases, with 10 bases between. The CDR3 is 13 amino acids. Germline CDR1 LNHDA, CDR2 SQIVND (reference sequence).

The J gene is TRBJ1-1, the V gene TRBV19, with 8 bases fitting TRBD1. Germline V gives CDR1 LNHDA, CDR2 SQIVND (reference sequence). The length of the CDR3 is 15 residues. Unmatched junction bases numbered 7, after V lost 4 bases and J lost 3 bases. CDR3 DNA: TGTGCCAGTAGTACCCCGGACAGGGTGTACACTGAAGCTTTCTTT. Translated, it gives CASSTPDRVYTEAFF.

The rearrangement links TRBV7-9 to TRBJ2-3; D is perhaps TRBD2 (5 bases). The CDR3 totals 15 residues. The V and J ends lost 4 bases and 2 bases respectively, with 13 bases between them. Germline V gene data show CDR1 as SEHNR and CDR2 as FQNEAQ (reference sequence). The CDR3 region has the DNA TGTGCCAGCAGCTCCCGAATACGGGACACAGATACGCAGTATTTT. This codes for CASSSRIRDTDTQYF.